This passage covers 27 T cell receptor beta chains from one sample sequenced in a study of T cell responses to AZD1222 COVID-19 vaccine. The assay was immunoSEQ multiplex PCR, and TCRdb's table has in-frame clones only and misses some. This sample yields roughly 150,000 clones, of which about nine tenths are seen a single time; 3% to 4% belongs to the top ten. The source was peripheral blood, collected on day 0 of MenACWY control vaccination. These receptors all come from an adult in good health.

CDR3 nucleotide sequence: TGTGCCAGCAGTCTAACAGGGCTAGAGACCCAGTACTTC. Amino acid sequence: CASSLTGLETQYF. The V and J genes are TRBV6-2 or TRBV6-3 and TRBJ2-5, with D possibly matching TRBD1 (6 bases). Germline lookup yields CDR1 MNHEY and CDR2 SVGEGT. V lost 5 bases and J lost 4, with 11 bases in between. The CDR3 has 13 residues.

The chain employs TRBV19 and TRBJ1-1; weak D call: TRBD1 (5 bases). Germline lookup yields CDR1 LNHDA and CDR2 SQIVND (reference sequence). The length of the CDR3 is 14 residues. The germline V and J ends were trimmed by 4 bases and 6 bases, with 15 bases remaining between them. The CDR3 DNA reads as TGTGCCAGTAGTACCGAGGTACTGGGGGCTGAAGCTTTCTTT. Protein product: CASSTEVLGAEAFF.

The DNA of the CDR3 is TGTGCCAGCAGCCTCAAAAGGGGGCTAACCGGGGAGCTGTTTTTT. Its protein is CASSLKRGLTGELFF. The rearrangement uses TRBV3-1 (or the pseudogene TRBV3-2) and TRBJ2-2, with 7 bases fitting TRBD1. Per germline, CDR1 LGHDT and CDR2 YNNKEL (reference sequence). There are 15 residues in the CDR3. V gave up 4 bases and J gave up 5 bases; unmatched junction bases: 7.

The chain is built from TRBV5-6 and TRBJ2-3; the match to TRBD2 covers 8 bases. Germline V gene lookup returns CDR1 SGHDT and CDR2 YYEEEE. The CDR3 is 16 amino acids. V shed 2 bases, J shed 0 bases, and the junction held 5 bases outside the gene matches. In nucleotides, the CDR3 is TGTGCCAGCAGCTTACGACTAGCGCCTAGCACAGATACGCAGTATTTT. Translation gives CASSLRLAPSTDTQYF.

The rearrangement uses TRBV7-9 and TRBJ1-5, with TRBD1 as a possible D gene (5 bases). Germline-derived CDR1 and CDR2 are SEHNR and FQNEAQ (reference sequence). The CDR3 loop spans 15 amino acids. Trimming took 1 base from V and 7 from J, leaving 14 bases between them. For the CDR3, the DNA is TGTGCCAGCAGCTTAGGAGGCCGGGGCGAGCAGCCCCAGCATTTT. This codes for CASSLGGRGEQPQHF.

This clone showed up just a few times. The J gene is TRBJ2-2, the V gene TRBV11-3; D remains unclear. The ends were cut back, 0 bases at V and 4 bases at J, with 0 bases in the middle. Germline V lookup: CDR1 SGHNT, CDR2 YENEEA. CDR3 length: 12 residues. In nucleotides, the CDR3 is TGTGCCAGCAGCTTAGACACCGGGGAGCTGTTTTTT. Translation: CASSLDTGELFF. The full variable domain, completed using reference TRBV11-3 and TRBJ2-2, is EAGVVQSPRYKIIEKKQPVAFWCNPISGHNTLYWYLQNLGQGPELLIRYENEEAVDDSQLPKDRFSAERLKGVDSTLKIQPAELGDSAVYLCASSLDTGELFFGEGSRLTVL.

The rearrangement uses TRBV11-1 and TRBJ1-1; D is possibly TRBD1 (5 bases). V lost 5 bases and J 1 base, leaving 14 bases between the germline ends. Germline values: CDR1 SGHAT, CDR2 FQDESV (reference sequence). This CDR3 comprises 15 residues. CDR3 nucleotides: TGTGCCAGCAGCCTCCGCCCGGGGGGGAACACTGAAGCTTTCTTT. This encodes CASSLRPGGNTEAFF.

This clone was seen only a few times. The J gene is TRBJ1-2, the V gene TRBV19; 9 bases line up with TRBD1. Germline-derived CDR1 and CDR2 are LNHDA and SQIVND (reference sequence). J gave up 0 bases and V 6 bases, and 2 bases lay outside the gene matches. The CDR3 is made up of 14 amino acids. CDR3 sequence: CASRRQGANYGYTF. In nucleotides, the CDR3 is TGTGCCAGTAGGCGACAGGGGGCTAACTATGGCTACACCTTC.

The rearrangement joins TRBV4-3 to TRBJ2-2; D is unclear. Between the trimmed V and J ends, which lost 0 bases and 6 bases, there was a span of 14 bases. Germline V gives CDR1 LGHNA, CDR2 YSLEER. The CDR3 runs to 16 residues. In DNA, the CDR3 is TGCGCCAGCAGCCAAGATTTGCAGCGCCAGGCCGGGGAGCTGTTTTTT. It is translated as CASSQDLQRQAGELFF.

This chain joins TRBV24-1 and TRBJ1-1; tentatively, D is TRBD1 (6 bases). Germline V gene lookup returns CDR1 KGHDR and CDR2 SFDVKD. Trimming cost V 1 base and J 1 base, with 18 bases left between them. This CDR3 contains 18 residues. DNA of the CDR3: TGTGCCACCAGTGATTTTAGGTTCGGGGTACAGGGGAACACTGAAGCTTTCTTT. Translated, it gives CATSDFRFGVQGNTEAFF.

The rearrangement joins TRBV3-1 (or the pseudogene TRBV3-2) to TRBJ1-6, with D maybe TRBD1 (5 bases). The CDR3 totals 16 residues. Trimming cost V 1 base and J 5 bases, with 12 bases left between them. Germline loops: CDR1 LGHDT, CDR2 YNNKEL (reference sequence). This CDR3 reads CASSQGWGLNNSPLHF. The DNA for the CDR3 is TGTGCCAGCAGCCAAGGGTGGGGCCTCAATAATTCACCCCTCCACTTT.

This chain uses TRBV3-1 (or the pseudogene TRBV3-2) with TRBJ1-1, with 7 bases identical to TRBD1. Germline V lookup: CDR1 LGHDT, CDR2 YNNKEL (reference sequence). The CDR3 loop spans 14 amino acids. The J segment lost 4 bases and the V segment lost 2 bases, leaving 4 bases of the junction unmatched. This chain's CDR3 is CASSQQDRATEAFF. The CDR3 nucleotides read TGTGCCAGCAGCCAACAAGACAGGGCCACTGAAGCTTTCTTT.

The chain links TRBV18 to TRBJ2-5; TRBD1 aligns across 8 bases. This CDR3 is built from 14 residues. Germline CDR1 KGHSH, CDR2 LQKENI. Unmatched junction bases numbered 0, after V lost 1 base and J lost 2 bases. The CDR3 reads CASSPRTGQETQYF. CDR3 DNA: TGTGCCAGCTCACCACGGACAGGGCAAGAGACCCAGTACTTC.

Here the CDR3 reads CASSPRRGDLTGELFF. The DNA of the CDR3 is TGTGCCAGCAGCCCCCGTCGGGGGGACCTCACCGGGGAGCTGTTTTTT. The chain uses TRBV9 and TRBJ2-2, with TRBD2 matching over 7 bases. The junction had 10 bases not matched to a gene; V was cut back by 4 bases and J by 4 bases. Per the germline V gene, CDR1 is SGDLS and CDR2 is YYNGEE. The CDR3 contains 16 residues.

The rearrangement joins TRBV6-1 to TRBJ1-1, with D possibly matching TRBD1 (5 bases). CDR1 is MNHNS, CDR2 SASEGT, per germline. The V end lost 1 base, the J end lost 4 bases, and 16 bases lay between the germline ends. The CDR3 loop spans 16 amino acids. CDR3 residues: CASSEVGAGYGTEAFF. The CDR3 DNA follows: TGTGCCAGCAGTGAAGTAGGGGCAGGGTATGGCACTGAAGCTTTCTTT.

The chain joins TRBV10-3 to TRBJ2-1; perhaps D is TRBD1 or TRBD2 (5 bases each). Germline assignment: CDR1 ENHRY and CDR2 SYGVKD. V was cut by 4 bases and J by 2 bases, with 12 bases left in between. The CDR3 has 15 amino acids. CDR3 region: CAISGRDRAYNEQFF. The CDR3 nucleotides are TGTGCCATCAGTGGCCGGGACCGCGCCTACAATGAGCAGTTCTTC.

The rearrangement links TRBV10-3 to TRBJ2-1; 8 bases are a match to TRBD2. This CDR3 is built from 16 residues. With 3 bases clipped from V and 0 bases from J, the junction kept 4 bases outside the gene matches. In germline, CDR1 is ENHRY, CDR2 SYGVKD. Written as DNA, the CDR3 is TGTGCCATCAGTGACAGTAGCGGGGTCTCCTACAATGAGCAGTTCTTC. This translates into CAISDSSGVSYNEQFF.

The J gene is TRBJ2-5, the V gene TRBV20-1; no definite D call. V was cut by 7 bases and J by 9 bases, with 12 bases left in between. The germline V gene has CDR1 DFQATT and CDR2 SNEGSKA (reference sequence). This CDR3 contains 10 residues. The CDR3 DNA reads as TGCAGTGGATACTTTAGGGCCCAGTACTTC. It codes for CSGYFRAQYF.

The chain recombines TRBV7-8 with TRBJ1-3, with D maybe TRBD1 (5 bases). Germline-derived CDR1 and CDR2 are SGHVS and FQNEAQ. The CDR3 length is 16 residues. Trimming took 2 bases from V and 1 from J, leaving 12 bases between them. CDR3 in DNA: TGTGCCAGCAGCTTACGACAGCTATCATCTGGAAACACCATATATTTT. This translates into CASSLRQLSSGNTIYF.

V and J are TRBV11-2 and TRBJ2-5, with 10 positions matching TRBD1. This CDR3 region has 15 residues. The germline V gene has CDR1 SGHAT and CDR2 FQNNGV. The V segment lost 5 bases and the J segment 5 bases; nucleotides outside the gene matches: 8. CDR3 nucleotides: TGTGCCAGCAGCCCGCGGACAGGGGGAAGTGAGACCCAGTACTTC. This codes for CASSPRTGGSETQYF.

This chain links TRBV9 with TRBJ1-2; D is unclear. Germline lookup yields CDR1 SGDLS and CDR2 YYNGEE. This CDR3 contains 14 residues. Between the trimmed V and J ends, which lost 4 bases and 2 bases, there was a span of 12 bases. Written as DNA, the CDR3 is TGTGCCAGCAGCCCCCGGGGAGGGAACTATGGCTACACCTTC. This gives the protein CASSPRGGNYGYTF.

V and J are TRBV7-2 and TRBJ1-2; a weak D match, TRBD1 (5 bases). Germline CDR1 and CDR2: SGHTA and FQGNSA. The CDR3 consists of 14 residues. The V end lost 5 bases, the J end lost 8 bases, and 18 bases lay between the germline ends. CDR3 sequence: CASSRRQSGGGYTF. CDR3 DNA sequence: TGTGCCAGCAGCCGTCGACAGTCCGGTGGGGGCTACACCTTC.

The CDR3 sequence: CASTYNRRARTEAFF. DNA for the CDR3: TGTGCCAGCACCTACAACAGGAGGGCTAGAACTGAAGCTTTCTTT. The chain links TRBV5-6 to TRBJ1-1; D might be TRBD1 (5 bases). CDR1 is SGHDT and CDR2 is YYEEEE in the germline V gene. This CDR3 is built from 15 residues. V lost 6 bases to trimming and J lost 5 bases, with 20 bases between them. Complete variable domain (other parts from reference TRBV5-6 and TRBJ1-1): DAGVTQSPTHLIKTRGQQVTLRCSPKSGHDTVSWYQQALGQGPQFIFQYYEEEERQRGNFPDRFSGHQFPNYSSELNVNALLLGDSALYLCASTYNRRARTEAFFGQGTRLTVV.

This chain joins TRBV2 and TRBJ2-1; 8 bases fit TRBD2. Germline CDR1 is SNHLY and CDR2 is FYNNEI. CDR3 size: 14 residues. V trimming: 3 bases; J trimming: 6 bases; junction bases outside the gene matches: 4. CDR3 coding DNA: TGTGCCAGCAGTGATATCGGACTAGCCAATGAGCAGTTCTTC. This encodes CASSDIGLANEQFF. Combining the CDR3 with reference TRBV2 and TRBJ2-1 gives the whole variable domain EPEVTQTPSHQVTQMGQEVILRCVPISNHLYFYWYRQILGQKVEFLVSFYNNEISEKSEIFDDQFSVERPDGSNFTLKIRSTKLEDSAMYFCASSDIGLANEQFFGPGTRLTVL.

The rearrangement joins TRBV30 to TRBJ1-2, with D uncertain. Germline V gene lookup returns CDR1 GTSNPN and CDR2 SVGIG (reference sequence). Trimming took off 7 bases at V and 1 base at J, with 4 bases between the two ends. The length of the CDR3 is 10 residues. In DNA form, the CDR3 reads TGTGCCTTATTTAACTATGGCTACACCTTC. Its protein product is CALFNYGYTF.

This clone appeared a single time. V gene TRBV7-9 combines with J gene TRBJ1-4; D is unresolved. V lost 5 bases and J lost 6, with 13 bases in between. Germline V gene data show CDR1 as SEHNR and CDR2 as FQNEAQ (reference sequence). This CDR3 spans 14 amino acids. The CDR3 region has the DNA TGTGCCAGCAGCGACGGGCCTTGGGATGAAAAACTGTTTTTT. Translation gives CASSDGPWDEKLFF.

This chain links TRBV7-9 with TRBJ2-7, with a tentative D call TRBD1 (6 bases). Germline CDR1 and CDR2: SEHNR and FQNEAQ (reference sequence). This CDR3 has 13 amino acids. V lost 1 base and J 10 bases, leaving 14 bases between the germline ends. The CDR3 loop is CASSLGAGEKQYF. The CDR3 bases are TGTGCCAGCAGCTTAGGGGCAGGGGAGAAACAGTACTTC.